This T cell receptor beta chain stems from a study of tumor and adjacent non-tumor tissue in lung cancer. Study results and caveats: Tumor repertoires had a smaller top 100 clone share than normal lung.

Three rounds of nested PCR, following a modified ARM-PCR protocol, produced the TCRbeta library. TCRdb re-derived calls from the multiplex PCR reads in MiXCR, one entry per CDR3 protein. The sample lists roughly 140,000 distinct CDR3 sequences, 60% to 70% occurring once. As concerns this clonotype: Its antigen is unknown. A much larger clonotype is one base distant, so this may be a read error.

The CDR3 consists of 12 residues. CDR1 is DFQATT and CDR2 is SNEGSKA in the germline V gene (reference sequence). The template was RNA from unsorted bulk tissue. Source material: lung tumor tissue. The sequence was collected from a man in his sixties with small cell lung cancer. The chain recombines TRBV20-1 with TRBJ1-3; D remains unclear. The chain's CDR3 is CSASRAGHTIYF. The CDR3, as DNA: TGCAGTGCTAGTCGGGCTGGACACACCATATATTTT.